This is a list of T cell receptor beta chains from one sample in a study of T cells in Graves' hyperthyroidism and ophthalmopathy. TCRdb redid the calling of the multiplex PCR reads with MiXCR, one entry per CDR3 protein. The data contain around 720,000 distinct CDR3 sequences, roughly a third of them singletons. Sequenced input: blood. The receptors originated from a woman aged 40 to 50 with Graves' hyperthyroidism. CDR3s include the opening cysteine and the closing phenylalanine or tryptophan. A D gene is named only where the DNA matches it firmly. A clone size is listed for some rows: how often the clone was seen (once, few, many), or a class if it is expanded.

cdr3_aa: CASTLGVANTEAFF
cdr3_nt: TGTGCCAGCACCCTTGGGGTGGCGAACACTGAAGCTTTCTTT
clone_size: few
j_call: TRBJ1-1
d_call: NA
v_call: TRBV5-1

cdr3_aa: CSAMQAGQPQHF
cdr3_nt: TGCAGTGCTATGCAGGCGGGTCAGCCCCAGCATTTT
clone_size: NA
j_call: TRBJ1-5
d_call: NA
v_call: TRBV20-1

cdr3_aa: CASSLRLAGTGYGYTF
cdr3_nt: TGTGCCAGCAGCTTAAGATTAGCTGGGACAGGCTATGGCTACACCTTC
clone_size: many
j_call: TRBJ1-2
d_call: TRBD1
v_call: TRBV7-2

cdr3_aa: CASSFNTGSLSQYF
cdr3_nt: TGTGCCAGCAGTTTCAATACGGGTTCCCTCTCCCAGTACTTC
clone_size: NA
j_call: TRBJ2-5
d_call: NA
v_call: TRBV28

cdr3_aa: CAIAGPTTLGANVLTF
cdr3_nt: TGTGCCATCGCGGGGCCAACGACCCTTGGGGCCAACGTCCTGACTTTC
clone_size: many
j_call: TRBJ2-6
d_call: NA
v_call: TRBV10-3

cdr3_aa: CSAPLSRDRVGRTEAFF
cdr3_nt: TGCAGTGCCCCCTTGTCCCGGGACAGGGTCGGTAGGACTGAAGCTTTCTTT
clone_size: NA
j_call: TRBJ1-1
d_call: TRBD1
v_call: TRBV20-1

cdr3_aa: CASSPQTSVSQETQYF
cdr3_nt: TGTGCCAGCAGTCCGCAGACTAGCGTTTCTCAAGAGACCCAGTACTTC
clone_size: few
j_call: TRBJ2-5
d_call: TRBD2
v_call: TRBV6-5

cdr3_aa: CASSPEAQSNYGYTF
cdr3_nt: TGCGCCAGCAGCCCTGAGGCACAGTCAAACTATGGCTACACCTTC
clone_size: NA
j_call: TRBJ1-2
d_call: NA
v_call: TRBV7-2

cdr3_aa: CSVNRELLGTEAFF
cdr3_nt: TGCAGCGTTAACAGGGAGTTGTTGGGCACTGAAGCTTTCTTT
clone_size: many
j_call: TRBJ1-1
d_call: NA
v_call: TRBV29-1

cdr3_aa: CASSFYGSEQYF
cdr3_nt: TGTGCCAGCAGTTTTTACGGCTCCGAGCAGTACTTC
clone_size: few
j_call: TRBJ2-7
d_call: NA
v_call: TRBV2

cdr3_aa: CASRSGGDYGYTF
cdr3_nt: TGTGCCAGCAGATCTGGGGGCGACTATGGCTACACCTTC
clone_size: NA
j_call: TRBJ1-2
d_call: NA
v_call: TRBV6-5

cdr3_aa: CASSPGAHVTEAFF
cdr3_nt: TGTGCCAGCAGCCCGGGGGCGCACGTCACTGAAGCTTTCTTT
clone_size: NA
j_call: TRBJ1-1
d_call: NA
v_call: TRBV7-9

cdr3_aa: CASSFRSRNSPLHF
cdr3_nt: TGTGCCAGCAGCTTTAGGTCAAGAAATTCACCCCTCCACTTT
clone_size: once
j_call: TRBJ1-6
d_call: NA
v_call: TRBV7-9

cdr3_aa: CASSLTKFNYGYTF
cdr3_nt: TGTGCCAGCAGCTTAACGAAATTTAACTATGGCTACACCTTC
clone_size: few
j_call: TRBJ1-2
d_call: NA
v_call: TRBV7-9

cdr3_aa: CASSEGTGPYGYTF
cdr3_nt: TGTGCCAGCAGTGAGGGAACAGGCCCTTATGGCTACACCTTC
clone_size: NA
j_call: TRBJ1-2
d_call: NA
v_call: TRBV6-4

cdr3_aa: CASRYTANYGYIF
cdr3_nt: TGTGCCAGCAGGTACACCGCTAACTATGGCTACATCTTC
clone_size: NA
j_call: TRBJ1-2
d_call: NA
v_call: TRBV6-5

cdr3_aa: CATSAGLAGDNEQFF
cdr3_nt: TGTGCCACCAGTGCGGGACTAGCGGGGGACAATGAGCAGTTCTTC
clone_size: NA
j_call: TRBJ2-1
d_call: TRBD2
v_call: TRBV24-1

cdr3_aa: CASSFGASGNEQFF
cdr3_nt: TGTGCTAGCAGCTTCGGGGCTAGCGGGAATGAGCAGTTCTTC
clone_size: NA
j_call: TRBJ2-1
d_call: TRBD2
v_call: TRBV7-7

cdr3_aa: CASSSPRDF
cdr3_nt: TGTGCCAGCAGCTCCCCTCGCGACTTC
clone_size: NA
j_call: TRBJ2-5
d_call: NA
v_call: TRBV7-9

cdr3_aa: CASSPYPITNNQPQHF
cdr3_nt: TGTGCCAGCAGCCCGTACCCTATTACGAACAATCAGCCCCAGCATTTT
clone_size: NA
j_call: TRBJ1-5
d_call: NA
v_call: TRBV6-6

cdr3_aa: CASRRGRGEKLFF
cdr3_nt: TGTGCCAGCCGGAGGGGGCGAGGGGAAAAACTGTTTTTT
clone_size: NA
j_call: TRBJ1-4
d_call: TRBD1
v_call: TRBV6-5

cdr3_aa: CASSLNTVMNTEAFF
cdr3_nt: TGTGCCAGCAGCTTAAACACGGTAATGAACACTGAAGCTTTCTTT
clone_size: many
j_call: TRBJ1-1
d_call: NA
v_call: TRBV7-2

cdr3_aa: CATQNRGDEQYF
cdr3_nt: TGTGCCACCCAGAACAGGGGAGACGAGCAGTACTTC
clone_size: many
j_call: TRBJ2-7
d_call: TRBD1
v_call: TRBV19

cdr3_aa: CASSFVDKLFF
cdr3_nt: TGTGCCAGCAGTTTTGTGGATAAACTGTTTTTT
clone_size: NA
j_call: TRBJ1-4
d_call: NA
v_call: TRBV28

cdr3_aa: CASSLWNRGGEQYF
cdr3_nt: TGTGCCAGCAGCTTATGGAACAGGGGAGGCGAGCAGTACTTC
clone_size: few
j_call: TRBJ2-7
d_call: NA
v_call: TRBV7-2

cdr3_aa: CASSEVGANTEAFF
cdr3_nt: TGTGCCAGCAGTGAGGTAGGGGCGAACACTGAAGCTTTCTTT
clone_size: NA
j_call: TRBJ1-1
d_call: NA
v_call: TRBV10-3

cdr3_aa: CASSLTSLAGDTQYF
cdr3_nt: TGCGCCAGCAGCCTTACTTCGCTAGCAGGCGATACGCAGTATTTT
clone_size: few
j_call: TRBJ2-3
d_call: NA
v_call: TRBV4-1

cdr3_aa: CSAGGTGDYSPLHF
cdr3_nt: TGCAGTGCTGGCGGGACAGGGGATTATTCACCCCTCCACTTT
clone_size: many
j_call: TRBJ1-6
d_call: TRBD1
v_call: TRBV20-1

cdr3_aa: CAITGTGIEGHTF
cdr3_nt: TGTGCCATCACGGGAACGGGGATTGAAGGCCACACCTTC
clone_size: NA
j_call: TRBJ1-2
d_call: NA
v_call: TRBV10-3

cdr3_aa: CASSSGLAESPWTEQYF
cdr3_nt: TGTGCCAGCAGCTCTGGACTAGCGGAGAGTCCGTGGACCGAGCAGTACTTC
clone_size: NA
j_call: TRBJ2-7
d_call: TRBD2
v_call: TRBV5-6

cdr3_aa: CASSLAGGHYEQYF
cdr3_nt: TGTGCCAGCAGCCTAGCTGGCGGCCACTACGAGCAGTACTTC
clone_size: many
j_call: TRBJ2-7
d_call: NA
v_call: TRBV7-2

cdr3_aa: CASSPKGDRINYGYTF
cdr3_nt: TGTGCCAGCAGCCCCAAGGGGGACAGGATCAACTATGGCTACACCTTC
clone_size: many
j_call: TRBJ1-2
d_call: TRBD1
v_call: TRBV7-9

cdr3_aa: CASSLQTGGSPLHF
cdr3_nt: TGTGCCAGCAGCTTGCAGACAGGGGGTTCACCCCTCCACTTT
clone_size: NA
j_call: TRBJ1-6
d_call: TRBD1
v_call: TRBV7-6

cdr3_aa: CASSPNEGGRFVKLFF
cdr3_nt: TGCGCCAGCAGCCCCAACGAAGGGGGACGGTTTGTAAAACTGTTTTTT
clone_size: few
j_call: TRBJ1-4
d_call: NA
v_call: TRBV4-3

cdr3_aa: CASSFTWGHSGNTIYF
cdr3_nt: TGTGCCAGCAGCTTTACCTGGGGACACTCTGGAAACACCATATATTTT
clone_size: NA
j_call: TRBJ1-3
d_call: NA
v_call: TRBV11-2

cdr3_aa: CASSSSGGGETQYF
cdr3_nt: TGTGCCAGCAGCTCCTCAGGGGGAGGCGAGACCCAGTACTTC
clone_size: many
j_call: TRBJ2-5
d_call: NA
v_call: TRBV5-6

cdr3_aa: CASSSGTADGYTF
cdr3_nt: TGTGCCAGCAGCTCCGGGACAGCGGATGGCTACACCTTC
clone_size: many
j_call: TRBJ1-2
d_call: TRBD1
v_call: TRBV7-3

cdr3_aa: CSARRLDEAFF
cdr3_nt: TGCAGTGCTAGACGCTTGGATGAAGCTTTCTTT
clone_size: NA
j_call: TRBJ1-1
d_call: NA
v_call: TRBV20-1

cdr3_aa: CASSESDQPQRF
cdr3_nt: TGTGCCAGCAGTGAGTCTGATCAGCCCCAGCGTTTT
clone_size: once
j_call: TRBJ1-5
d_call: NA
v_call: TRBV10-3

cdr3_aa: CASSLRPDSPLHF
cdr3_nt: TGTGCCAGCAGTTTACGCCCAGATTCACCCCTCCACTTT
clone_size: many
j_call: TRBJ1-6
d_call: NA
v_call: TRBV12-3/TRBV12-4

cdr3_aa: CASRGDRGFYGELFF
cdr3_nt: TGTGCCAGCAGAGGGGACAGGGGGTTTTACGGGGAGCTGTTTTTT
clone_size: few
j_call: TRBJ2-2
d_call: TRBD1
v_call: TRBV12-3/TRBV12-4